The sequence of this TCR beta chain was determined in a study of response to subunit inactivated influenza vaccine (dated by TCRdb to between 2018 and 2020). Looking at the study overall: The study used deep quantitative T cell receptor repertoire profiling to track responses to a trivalent subunit inactivated influenza vaccine. The research as a whole found: The authors proposed that each seasonal influenza vaccination may bring in only a limited number of new T cells.

This clonotype was counted ten times or more. What antigen it recognizes has not been identified. Qualities for individual bases were not recorded, and no much larger clone is one base off. V gives up 1 base and J gives up 6 bases, and the segment between their germline ends measures 14 bases. Reading from cysteine to phenylalanine, the CDR3 counts 15 amino acids. The entry retains the CDR3 DNA only, 45 bases that are in frame from base 1. According to the germline V gene, CDR1 reads SGHTA and CDR2 reads FQGNSA. The library was built by means of RT-PCR. These reads were obtained on an Illumina HiSeq 2500. TCRdb handled the public reads itself, with Q25 trimming in fastp and clone calling in MiXCR, and kept productive beta chains. Every distinct CDR3 protein forms one entry, paired with its most common genes and DNA. The sample profile shows more than 550,000 distinct CDR3 sequences; 10% to 12% of them were found once. 9.5% to 11% of the sample goes to the ten largest clones.

Another study also made use of these data, one on T cells expressing NK-cell markers. As the second publication notes: The TCR beta cDNA libraries were made using 5'RACE template switching, a step that added both a universal primer site and unique molecular identifiers. In sorted CD3+CD56+NKG2C+, CD3+CD56+NKG2C- and CD3+CD56-NKG2C+ T-cell subsets from eight donors, TCR beta-chain repertoires were profiled. Among the eight sequenced donors, only one was HCMV-seronegative, while the other seven were HCMV-seropositive. In several experiments an anti-gammadeltaTCR antibody was added to restrict sorting to alphabetaTCR-expressing T cells. For 6 or 7 donors, the dominant CD3+CD56+NKG2C+ clonotypes were among the top 10 CD8+ clonotypes and accounted for about 1.0-7.0% of CD8+ T cells. Those dominant clonotypes were again the most abundant among CD3+CD56-NKG2C+ cells in four donors, at about 25-65%. It remained unclear whether the expanded NKG2C-expressing T cell clones were specific for HCMV antigens. Randomly selected healthy volunteers, three men and five women, were used as the eight sequenced donors. HCMV serostatus was determined by detecting HCMV-specific IgG in serum with a commercial ELISA kit. Ficoll density gradient centrifugation was used to isolate peripheral blood mononuclear cells from blood. For about six donors, unsorted PBMC were also used to sequence bulk peripheral blood T-cell repertoires. Priming for cDNA synthesis came from the TCR beta constant segment, and two successive PCR amplification steps followed. Sequencing of the libraries produced 2 x 150 bp reads on Illumina HiSeq 2000/2500, MiSeq or NextSeq. MIGEC was used to demultiplex reads and group the reads by UMI, and MiTCR was used to assemble and quantify clonotypes. Only TCR cDNA sequences supported by at least two reads were kept to exclude erroneous sequences. The tcR package was used for downstream repertoire analysis, with clonotypes matched between fractions based on CDR3 nucleotide sequence plus V segment. VDJmatch was used to annotate antigen specificity against VDJdb, with one amino acid substitution in CDR3 allowed.

The TCR comes from a middle-aged man who received an inactivated influenza vaccine. Donor details come from another sample of the same person, matched by shared clones. This chain is built from TRBV7-2 and TRBJ2-3; D gene: possibly TRBD2, on 6 matching bases. Sequencing used PBMCs from blood, obtained on the day of vaccination. The DNA is as follows: TGTGCCAGCAGCTTAGGATCCGGGAGAGGGGATACGCAGTATTTT. It is translated as CASSLGSGRGDTQYF.